The sequence of this TCR beta chain was determined in a study of cytomegalovirus exposure and HLA in healthy donors. The study, taken as a whole, reports: Most TCR sequences were rare, but some public TCRs occurred in many donors. In a later analysis, HLA-C alleles had the fewest associated TCRs, DRB1 alleles the most.

PCR involved 60 Vbeta and 13 Jbeta primers. Produced via immunoSEQ multiplex PCR; TCRdb's table is partial and in-frame only. The sample has 120,000 or so clones; more than 60% are singletons. This clone appeared a few times. The antigen remains undetermined. CDR3 length: 14 amino acids. Trimming stripped 3 bases from V and 0 bases from J, with 6 bases between. Germline V CDR1 and CDR2: MNHNS, SASEGT. The specimen was PBMCs. This receptor was identified in a man aged 30-40 years in good health and CMV-seropositive. V usage is TRBV6-1 and J usage is TRBJ1-3, with unresolved D. CDR3 DNA sequence: TGTGCCAGCAGTGAGGCGGACTCTGGAAACACCATATATTTT. Residues: CASSEADSGNTIYF.